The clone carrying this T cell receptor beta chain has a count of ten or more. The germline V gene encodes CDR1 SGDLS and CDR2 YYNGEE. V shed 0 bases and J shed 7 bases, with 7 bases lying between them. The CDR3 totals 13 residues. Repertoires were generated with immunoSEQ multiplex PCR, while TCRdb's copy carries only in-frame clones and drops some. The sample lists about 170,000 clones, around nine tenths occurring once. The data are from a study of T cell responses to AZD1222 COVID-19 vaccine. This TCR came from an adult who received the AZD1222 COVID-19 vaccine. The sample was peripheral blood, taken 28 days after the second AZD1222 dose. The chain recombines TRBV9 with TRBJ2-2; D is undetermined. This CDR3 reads CASSVVIDGELFF. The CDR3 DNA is TGTGCCAGCAGCGTAGTAATCGACGGGGAGCTGTTTTTT.